Following are 25 T cell receptor beta chains from one sample sequenced in a study of esophageal squamous cell carcinoma under preoperative chemotherapy (dated by TCRdb to the late 2010s). Libraries were built with PCR. For sequencing, a HiSeq X Ten was employed. In TCRdb, the public reads were trimmed at Q25 with fastp and aligned with MiXCR, with productive beta chains retained. When rows share a CDR3 protein, they turn into one entry using the most common DNA and genes. The sample records tens of thousands of distinct CDR3 sequences, roughly 52% of which are singletons. About 12% of the sample is in the top ten clones. This sample's time point label indicates: before preoperative PTX-NDP chemotherapy. This sample was gathered from a patient given preoperative chemotherapy. The origin of the receptors is a human donor with esophageal squamous cell carcinoma. The donor label of this sample is uncertain.

This clonotype showed up just once. The junction shows a germline mismatch at one end, possibly a read error. The chain recombines TRBV7-6 with TRBJ2-5, with 9 bases aligning to TRBD2. Germline CDR1 and CDR2: SGHVS and FNYEAQ. This CDR3 region has 16 residues. CDR3 amino acids: CASSVMAGGGQETQYF. For the CDR3, the DNA is TGTGCCAGCAGCGTGATGGCGGGGGGGGGCCAAGAGACGCAGTACTTT.

This clonotype was detected once. The CDR3 region has the DNA TGCGCCAGCAGCCCCCCGGGCAGGGGGGCAAACTATGGCTACACCTTC. Translation gives CASSPPGRGANYGYTF. This rearrangement joins TRBV4-1 to TRBJ1-2; TRBD1 aligns across 7 bases. This CDR3 contains 16 residues. Trimming at V came to 4 bases and at J to 2 bases, leaving 10 bases not matched to a gene. Germline CDR1 is MGHRA and CDR2 is YSYEKL.

In its sample, this clonotype was seen a few times. The gene calls are TRBV5-1 and TRBJ1-5; tentative D call: TRBD1 (5 bases). The CDR3 extends over 14 amino acids. V was shortened by 4 bases and J by 4 bases, with 12 bases between the two germline ends. The V gene's germline CDR1 is SGHRS and CDR2 YFSETQ. This chain's CDR3 is CASSRGDGNQPQHF. The CDR3 DNA is TGCGCCAGCAGCCGAGGGGACGGGAATCAGCCCCAGCATTTT.

This clonotype has a count of ten or more. This chain links TRBV5-1 with TRBJ2-5; TRBD2 aligns across 7 bases. From germline, CDR1 is SGHRS and CDR2 YFSETQ. The CDR3 is 15 residues long. With 1 base clipped from V and 5 bases from J, the junction kept 8 bases outside the gene matches. As DNA, the CDR3 is TGCGCCAGCAGCTTGACAAGCGGGGCCCCGGAGACCCAGTACTTC. This encodes CASSLTSGAPETQYF.

This rearrangement joins TRBV10-2 to TRBJ2-5; TRBD1 is a possible D gene (5 bases). The germline gives CDR1 WSHSY, CDR2 SAAADI. The CDR3 length is 15 residues. Trimming shortened V by 7 bases and J by 8 bases, and 23 bases separated the two germline ends. CDR3: CASTITSWGQNTQYF. DNA for the CDR3: TGCGCCAGCACAATAACCTCCTGGGGCCAAAACACCCAGTACTTC.

This clonotype turned up a few times. The chain links TRBV6-5 to TRBJ2-3; possibly TRBD2 for D (5 bases). The V gene lost 2 bases and the J gene lost 6 bases, with 12 bases spanning the gap. CDR3 length equals 14 residues. Looked up from germline, CDR1 is MNHEY and CDR2 is SVGAGI. The CDR3 region is CASSYVSGVDTQYF. As DNA, the CDR3 is TGTGCCAGCAGTTACGTAAGCGGTGTGGATACGCAGTATTTT.

This clonotype was detected only once. One junction end does not reproduce the germline sequence, and a read error may be involved. The DNA of the CDR3 is TGTGCGGGCAGCGTGGGCGGGCACGCAGATACCCAGTATTTT. Translated, it gives CAGSVGGHADTQYF. The chain carries TRBV7-2 and TRBJ2-3; TRBD2 might be the D (5 bases). Germline V gene lookup returns CDR1 SGHTA and CDR2 FQGNSA. CDR3 size: 14 residues.

The chain is built from TRBV6-1 and TRBJ2-1, with D possibly being TRBD2 (5 bases). The J call may be faulty, since TRBJ2-7 better matches the DNA end. The CDR3 sequence is 12 residues long. Germline CDR1 MNHNS, CDR2 SASEGT. The CDR3 nucleotides are TGTGCCAGCAGTCCCGCGGGCACTGGGCAGTACTTC. Protein product: CASSPAGTGQYF.

This chain links TRBV27 with TRBJ1-6; D is uncertain. The CDR3 has 13 amino acids. Trimming stripped 5 bases from V and 4 bases from J, with 6 bases between. Germline V gene data show CDR1 as MNHEY and CDR2 as SMNVEV (reference sequence). The DNA of the CDR3 is TGTGCCAGCAGTCCCATTTATAATTCACCCCTCCACTTT. Its protein product is CASSPIYNSPLHF.

The CDR3 bases are TGTGCCAGCAGCCCGAACACAGGGTCGGGCTACAATGAGCAGTTCTTC. Translation: CASSPNTGSGYNEQFF. The chain links TRBV7-8 to TRBJ2-1, with D possibly matching TRBD1 (6 bases). Germline assignment: CDR1 SGHVS and CDR2 FQNEAQ. This CDR3 has 16 amino acids. The V gene lost 5 bases and the J gene lost 3 bases, with 17 bases spanning the gap.

Concerning this clonotype itself: The junction and the germline gene differ at one end; a read error may be behind it. The chain carries TRBV7-2 and TRBJ2-3, with 7 bases identical to TRBD2. CDR1 is SGHTA and CDR2 is FQGNSA in the germline V gene. This CDR3 has 16 residues. The DNA of the CDR3 is TGTGCCAGCAGCCCACACGGGGGGAGTGAGACAGATACCCAGTATTTC. This encodes CASSPHGGSETDTQYF.

In regard to this clonotype: Germline is not matched at one junction end, which may reflect a read error. The V gene is TRBV7-7, the J gene TRBJ2-3, with D unclear. This CDR3 has 13 residues. Per the germline V gene, CDR1 is SSHAT and CDR2 is FNYEAQ (reference sequence). The CDR3 spells CASSVGSQDTQYF. Written as DNA, the CDR3 is TGTGCTAGCAGCGTAGGTAGCCAAGATACGCAGTATTTT.

As for this clonotype: The junction differs from germline at one of its ends, possibly a read error. The chain employs TRBV7-2 and TRBJ2-5, with TRBD2 matching over 9 bases. This CDR3 is 17 amino acids long. Germline lookup yields CDR1 SGHTA and CDR2 FQGNSA. The CDR3 nucleotides read TGTGCCAGCAGCTTAGAGGGCCCAGCTAGCGGGATAGAGGCCCAGACCTTC. Translated, it gives CASSLEGPASGIEAQTF.

The chain recombines TRBV5-1 with TRBJ2-1; possible D gene TRBD1, 6 bases. Germline V gene sequence: CDR1 SGHRS, CDR2 YFSETQ. The CDR3 covers 14 residues. V lost 4 bases and J lost 10, with 18 bases in between. In DNA form, the CDR3 reads TGCGCCAGCAGCCCGGACAGAAAGCCCTACGAGCAGTTCTTC. This sequence encodes CASSPDRKPYEQFF. Filled out from reference TRBV5-1 and TRBJ2-1, the complete variable domain reads KAGVTQTPRYLIKTRGQQVTLSCSPISGHRSVSWYQQTPGQGLQFLFEYFSETQRNKGNFPGRFSGRQFSNSRSEMNVSTLELGDSALYLCASSPDRKPYEQFFGPGTRLTVL.

CDR3 loop: CASSPLRDRGSDTQYF. In DNA, the CDR3 is TGTGCCAGTAGTCCCCTTCGGGACAGGGGATCGGATACGCAGTATTTT. The chain links TRBV19 to TRBJ2-3, with 10 bases lining up with TRBD1. The CDR3 sequence is 16 residues long. V shed 5 bases and J 6 bases; nucleotides not matched to a gene: 11. Germline values: CDR1 LNHDA, CDR2 SQIVND (reference sequence).

This clonotype was recorded only once. A read error may explain this, as a much larger clone is one base away. The CDR3 does not close with the conserved phenylalanine or tryptophan, likely indicating a read error. The V call is TRBV7-9, the J call TRBJ2-3, with no clear D. The germline gives CDR1 SEHNR, CDR2 FQNEAQ (reference sequence). This CDR3 spans 12 amino acids. Trimming removed 2 bases from V and 2 bases from J, with 2 bases in between. The DNA for the CDR3 is TGTGCCAGCAGCTTATTCACAGATACGCAGTATTTG. This codes for CASSLFTDTQYL.

As for this clonotype: At one end, the junction sequence differs from germline, possibly due to a read error. The V gene is TRBV6-5, the J gene TRBJ2-3, with a weak D call TRBD2 (6 bases). The CDR3 is 15 amino acids. CDR1 and CDR2 (germline): MNHEY, SVGAGI. CDR3: CASSSGGSDKDTQYF. In nucleotides, the CDR3 is TGTGCCAGCAGTTCTGGGGGGAGTGATAAAGATACGCAGTACTTT.

In this sample, this clonotype is medium-sized. V and J are TRBV7-2 and TRBJ2-3; 7 bases are shared with TRBD1. The ends lost 3 bases at V and 1 base at J; junction bases unmatched: 1. The CDR3 sequence is 14 residues long. Germline V CDR1 and CDR2: SGHTA, FQGNSA. CDR3 protein: CASSFGQGTDTQYF. The DNA of the CDR3 is TGTGCCAGCAGCTTCGGACAGGGCACAGATACGCAGTATTTT.

This clonotype was counted ten times or more. The rearrangement uses TRBV7-3 and TRBJ2-2, with 9 bases aligning to TRBD1. Germline lookup yields CDR1 SGHTA and CDR2 FQGTGA. V dropped 7 bases and J dropped 4; count of bases not matched to a gene: 10. The length of the CDR3 is 16 residues. The CDR3, as DNA: TGTGCCAGCACCCCATCAGGACAGGGGAGCACCGGGGAGCTGTTTTTT. Encoded protein: CASTPSGQGSTGELFF.

There are many counts of this clonotype. The chain is built from TRBV27 and TRBJ2-4, with a tentative D call TRBD2 (6 bases). Trimming left V 5 bases short and J 8 bases short, with 7 bases between. The CDR3 has 11 residues. Germline V lookup: CDR1 MNHEY, CDR2 SMNVEV (reference sequence). The CDR3 coding sequence is TGTGCCAGCAGTGGGGGGTACATTCAGTACTTC. Translation gives CASSGGYIQYF.

The chain has TRBV6-1 and TRBJ2-1; D is undetermined. Germline V CDR1 and CDR2: MNHNS, SASEGT. The V end lost 1 base, the J end lost 13 bases, and 17 bases lay between the germline ends. The CDR3 length is 14 residues. The CDR3 DNA reads as TGTGCCAGCAGTGAAGATCCGGCAAGAGAGACCCAGTTCTTC. It yields the protein CASSEDPARETQFF.

This clonotype has a handful of counts. The chain recombines TRBV7-3 with TRBJ2-5, with a weak D call TRBD1 (6 bases). Per the germline V gene, CDR1 is SGHTA and CDR2 is FQGTGA. The CDR3 consists of 14 residues. V was pared by 5 bases and J by 5 bases, with 15 bases between. The CDR3: CASSPTGIGETQYF. In DNA, the CDR3 is TGTGCCAGCAGCCCCACAGGGATCGGGGAGACCCAGTACTTC.

This clonotype was observed many times. The genes are TRBV12-3 or TRBV12-4 and TRBJ2-7, with a tentative D call TRBD1 (6 bases). Trimming removed 2 bases from V and 2 bases from J, with 13 bases in between. There are 15 residues in the CDR3. CDR3 sequence reads: CASSLQGKLAYEQYF. The DNA for the CDR3 is TGTGCCAGCAGTTTACAGGGGAAGTTAGCCTACGAGCAGTACTTC.

This clonotype was recorded a few times. J is TRBJ1-1 and V is TRBV7-2, with 8 bases aligning to TRBD1. Germline lookup yields CDR1 SGHTA and CDR2 FQGNSA. V dropped 5 bases and J dropped 5; count of bases not matched to a gene: 13. There are 16 residues in the CDR3. The CDR3 loop reads CASSGGWQGAQTEAFF. In DNA form, the CDR3 reads TGTGCCAGCAGCGGTGGCTGGCAGGGGGCGCAAACTGAAGCTTTCTTT.

This rearrangement joins TRBV12-3 or TRBV12-4 to TRBJ2-1, with D perhaps assigned TRBD1 or TRBD2 (7 bases each). V gave up 6 bases and J gave up 12 bases, with 15 bases separating them. The CDR3 is 12 residues long. The CDR3 here is CASSFTGEGQFF. The DNA for the CDR3 is TGTGCCAGCAGCTTCACAGGGGAGGGGCAGTTCTTC.